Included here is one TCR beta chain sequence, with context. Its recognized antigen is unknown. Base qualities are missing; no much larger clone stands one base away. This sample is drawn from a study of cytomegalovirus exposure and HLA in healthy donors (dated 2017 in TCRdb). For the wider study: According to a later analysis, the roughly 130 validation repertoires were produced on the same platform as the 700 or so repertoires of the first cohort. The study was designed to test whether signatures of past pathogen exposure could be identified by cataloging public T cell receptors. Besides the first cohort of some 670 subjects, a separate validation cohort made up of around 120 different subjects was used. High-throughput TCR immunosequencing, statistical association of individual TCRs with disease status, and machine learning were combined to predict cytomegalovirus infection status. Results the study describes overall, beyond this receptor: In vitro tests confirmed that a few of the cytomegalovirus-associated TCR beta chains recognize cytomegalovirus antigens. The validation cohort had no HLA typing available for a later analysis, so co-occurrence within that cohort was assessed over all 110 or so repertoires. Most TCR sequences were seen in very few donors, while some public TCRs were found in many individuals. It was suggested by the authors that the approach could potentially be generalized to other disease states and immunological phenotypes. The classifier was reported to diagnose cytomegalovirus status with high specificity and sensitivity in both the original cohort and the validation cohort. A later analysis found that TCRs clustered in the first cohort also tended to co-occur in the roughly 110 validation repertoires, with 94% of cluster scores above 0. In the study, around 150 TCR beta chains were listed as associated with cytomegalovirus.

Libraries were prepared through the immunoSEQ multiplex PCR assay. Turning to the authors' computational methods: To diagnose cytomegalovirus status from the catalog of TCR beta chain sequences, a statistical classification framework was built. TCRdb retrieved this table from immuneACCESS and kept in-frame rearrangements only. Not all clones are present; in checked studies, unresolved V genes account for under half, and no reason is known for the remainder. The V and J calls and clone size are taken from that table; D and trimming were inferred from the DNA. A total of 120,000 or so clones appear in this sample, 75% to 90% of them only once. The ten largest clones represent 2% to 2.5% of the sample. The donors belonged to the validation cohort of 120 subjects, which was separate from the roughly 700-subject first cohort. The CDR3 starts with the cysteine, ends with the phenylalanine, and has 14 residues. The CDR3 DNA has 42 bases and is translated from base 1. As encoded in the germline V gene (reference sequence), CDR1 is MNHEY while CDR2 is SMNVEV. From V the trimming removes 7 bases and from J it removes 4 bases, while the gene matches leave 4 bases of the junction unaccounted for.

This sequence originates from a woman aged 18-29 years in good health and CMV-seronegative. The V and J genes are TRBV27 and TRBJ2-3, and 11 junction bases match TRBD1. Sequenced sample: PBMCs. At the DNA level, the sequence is TGTGCCAGCACCGGACAGGGGGCTGCAGATACGCAGTATTTT. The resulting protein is CASTGQGAADTQYF.